In this sample, the clone carrying this T cell receptor beta chain is medium-sized (0.01 to 0.1%). Its antigen remains unidentified. Sampling of bone marrow took place during active disease in every patient. This library used roughly 400 ng RNA and molecular barcoded adaptors spanning alpha/delta and beta/gamma chains. TCRdb re-called the reads with MiXCR, one entry per CDR3 protein. The repertoire holds 35,000 to 45,000 distinct CDR3 sequences, with roughly an eighth as singletons. This entry is derived from a study of read filtering for tumor transcriptome and immune sequencing. For the study at large: Transcriptome libraries were built from DNase-treated RNA.

There are 14 residues in the CDR3. V shed 5 bases and J shed 5 bases, with 15 bases lying between them. Germline lookup yields CDR1 DFQATT and CDR2 SNEGSKA (reference sequence). General study results and limits: Even smaller IR-seq throughput identified most shared clonotypes. About 81.9% of IR-seq clonotypes had a single read, yet these held about 3.5% of reads.

The receptor was isolated from a donor aged 40 or over with multiple myeloma. This chain links TRBV20-1 with TRBJ1-4; D gene ambiguous. Sequenced: a population of CD138-negative cells sorted from bone marrow. The CDR3 DNA reads TGCAGTGCTGCGGACGGGCTTGACAATGAAAAACTGTTTTTT. Its protein is CSAADGLDNEKLFF.